This T cell receptor beta chain was recovered during a study of blood T cell repertoires in COVID-19. About the research overall: Samples of COVID-19 (acute and convalescent) were obtained from the United States, Italy and Spain. Nucleic acid was either cDNA or gDNA, and it came from T cells, B-cell-depleted T cells, or PBMCs.

The J segment lost 5 bases and the V segment lost 4 bases, leaving 5 bases of the junction unmatched. The CDR3 has 15 residues. Germline values: CDR1 MNHEY, CDR2 SVGEGT. Authors' processing steps: Amplification with reference gene primers provided the estimates of nucleated cell counts. Produced via immunoSEQ multiplex PCR; TCRdb's table is partial and in-frame only. The DNA was the basis for D and trimming; V, J and clone size are from that table. The data hold about 74,000 clones, with around nine tenths observed a single time. V and J are TRBV6-2 or TRBV6-3 and TRBJ2-7; 13 nucleotides match TRBD2. The receptor was derived from a woman older than 75 with acute or convalescent COVID-19. Sequenced sample: peripheral blood. CDR3 in amino acids: CASSLGLAGAHEQYF. The CDR3 nucleotides are TGTGCCAGCAGTTTAGGACTAGCGGGAGCCCACGAGCAGTACTTC.